This T cell receptor beta chain was identified during a study of blood T cells in healthy people across ages. On the study more broadly: With template switching, about one barcoded beta molecule was captured per two T cells.

This clonotype was counted between two and nine times. This CDR3 has 13 amino acids. V was pared by 2 bases and J by 9 bases, with 6 bases of the junction left unmatched. The germline V gene encodes CDR1 DFQATT and CDR2 SNEGSKA (reference sequence). Then a second PCR, running about 6 to 11 cycles, was carried out with a sample-barcoded 5' primer and a J-beta primer mix. TCRdb used MiXCR to reprocess the 5' RACE reads, holding one entry per CDR3 protein. The repertoire holds approximately 1.5 million distinct CDR3 sequences, with 40% to 45% as singletons. This TCR derives from a woman aged 18-29 years in good health. The sample was blood. The chain uses TRBV20-1 and TRBJ2-1, with 8 bases lining up with TRBD2. CDR3 region: CSARQGLGGEQFF. CDR3 DNA: TGCAGTGCTAGACAGGGACTAGGGGGTGAGCAGTTCTTC.